Following are 32 T cell receptor beta chains from one sample sequenced in a study of cytomegalovirus exposure and HLA in healthy donors. In the PCR, 60 Vbeta and 13 Jbeta primers were used. Assay used: immunoSEQ multiplex PCR; TCRdb lists only in-frame clones, some missing. The sample lists about 170,000 clones, about four fifths occurring once. Sequencing was performed on PBMCs. The origin of the receptors is a man aged 25 to 40 in good health and CMV-seropositive.

This chain links TRBV2 with TRBJ2-1; tentatively, D is TRBD2 (6 bases). This CDR3 comprises 15 residues. Germline CDR1 and CDR2: SNHLY and FYNNEI. V was clipped by 1 base and J by 9 bases, with 16 bases between them. The CDR3 coding sequence is TGTGCCAGCAGTGAAGGAGGGAGGACCGGACCTGAGCAGTTCTTC. Amino acids: CASSEGGRTGPEQFF. Drawing the rest from reference TRBV2 and TRBJ2-1, the complete variable domain is EPEVTQTPSHQVTQMGQEVILRCVPISNHLYFYWYRQILGQKVEFLVSFYNNEISEKSEIFDDQFSVERPDGSNFTLKIRSTKLEDSAMYFCASSEGGRTGPEQFFGPGTRLTVL.

This clone was counted a few times. This rearrangement joins TRBV7-2 to TRBJ2-3, with 9 bases fitting TRBD1. With 5 bases clipped from V and 2 bases from J, the junction kept 2 bases outside the gene matches. The CDR3 runs 14 residues. Germline lookup yields CDR1 SGHTA and CDR2 FQGNSA. The DNA of the CDR3 is TGTGCCAGCAGCCGGGACAGGGCCACAGATACGCAGTATTTT. As protein: CASSRDRATDTQYF.

J is TRBJ2-7 and V is TRBV14; 7 positions agree with TRBD2. CDR1 and CDR2 from the germline V gene are SGHDN and FVKESK. V lost 4 bases to trimming and J lost 9 bases; unmatched junction nucleotides: 21. The CDR3 has 17 residues. The CDR3 protein is CASSPGETTGLLNRQYF. The CDR3 coding sequence is TGTGCCAGCAGCCCAGGCGAGACGACGGGACTACTTAATCGGCAGTACTTC.

The genes are TRBV2 and TRBJ1-2; TRBD1 matches at 8 bases. The germline CDR1 and CDR2 sequences are SNHLY and FYNNEI. The J segment lost 4 bases and the V segment lost 5 bases, leaving 3 bases of the junction unmatched. CDR3 length equals 13 residues. The CDR3 nucleotides read TGTGCCAGCAGTTCGGACAGGGTCTATGGCTACACCTTC. Translated, it gives CASSSDRVYGYTF.

The CDR3 sequence: CASSFIGGSGSETQYF. The DNA for the CDR3 is TGTGCCAGCAGCTTTATCGGCGGGAGCGGTTCCGAGACCCAGTACTTC. This chain links TRBV7-2 with TRBJ2-5; TRBD2 agrees at 7 bases. Germline CDR1 and CDR2: SGHTA and FQGNSA. The CDR3 consists of 16 residues. V shed 3 bases and J 5 bases; nucleotides not matched to a gene: 12.

The chain combines TRBV2 with TRBJ2-5; 8 nucleotides align to TRBD2. There are 17 residues in the CDR3. In germline, CDR1 is SNHLY, CDR2 FYNNEI. The V gene end was trimmed by 5 bases and the J gene end by 4 bases; junction bases not matched to a gene: 15. CDR3 nucleotide sequence: TGTGCCAGCAGTATCAGCGGGGGAAGCGTAATGGGAGAGACCCAGTACTTC. This gives the protein CASSISGGSVMGETQYF.

This rearrangement joins TRBV7-9 to TRBJ2-7, with 7 nucleotides matching TRBD2. The germline CDR1 and CDR2 sequences are SEHNR and FQNEAQ (reference sequence). Trimming took 5 bases from V and 0 from J; bases not matched to a gene: 4. This CDR3 comprises 14 residues. The CDR3 loop is CASSPRGSSYEQYF. The DNA of the CDR3 is TGTGCCAGCAGCCCGCGGGGGAGCTCCTACGAGCAGTACTTC.

This clone showed up just a few times. V is TRBV27 and J is TRBJ2-1; 10 bases map to TRBD2. J gave up 4 bases and V 5 bases, and 8 bases lay outside the gene matches. This CDR3 comprises 16 residues. Germline V gene data show CDR1 as MNHEY and CDR2 as SMNVEV (reference sequence). The CDR3 DNA reads as TGTGCCAGCAGTCCATTGACTAGCGGGCTGTACAATGAGCAGTTCTTC. It encodes CASSPLTSGLYNEQFF.

This clone appeared once. The V call is TRBV6-5, the J call TRBJ1-2, with D hard to call. This CDR3 is 14 amino acids long. Germline loops: CDR1 MNHEY, CDR2 SVGAGI. Trimming took 0 bases from V and 0 from J, leaving 5 bases between them. The CDR3 sequence is CASSYSAANYGYTF. The CDR3 bases are TGTGCCAGCAGTTACTCGGCAGCTAACTATGGCTACACCTTC.

The chain recombines TRBV27 with TRBJ2-1; perhaps TRBD2 as D (6 bases). CDR3 size: 15 residues. Trimming pared 6 bases from V and 7 bases from J, leaving 19 bases between. CDR1 and CDR2 from the germline V gene are MNHEY and SMNVEV (reference sequence). The CDR3 DNA reads as TGTGCCAGCAGCGTGCGGGGACTGGTATCAAATGAGCAGTTCTTC. This encodes CASSVRGLVSNEQFF.

The rearrangement links TRBV11-3 to TRBJ2-5, with TRBD1 matching 8 bases. After removal of 0 bases from V and 6 bases from J, the junction contained 12 bases not matched to a gene. Germline V CDR1 and CDR2: SGHNT, YENEEA. This CDR3 spans 17 amino acids. In nucleotides, the CDR3 is TGTGCCAGCAGCTTAGACCCGTCTGCAGGGGGCTTGAAGACCCAGTACTTC. Its protein product is CASSLDPSAGGLKTQYF.

V is TRBV4-3 and J is TRBJ2-1; TRBD2 matches at 9 bases. There are 17 residues in the CDR3. J lost 6 bases, V lost 0 bases, and 9 bases had no gene match. CDR1 and CDR2 (germline): LGHNA, YSLEER. The CDR3 loop reads CASSQDRAGGPGNEQFF. The CDR3, as DNA: TGCGCCAGCAGCCAAGATAGGGCGGGGGGGCCGGGCAATGAGCAGTTCTTC.

This sequence joins TRBV25-1 and TRBJ1-1, with no clear D. V was shortened by 1 base and J by 3 bases, with 9 bases between the two germline ends. From germline, CDR1 is MGHDK and CDR2 SYGVNS. This CDR3 region has 14 residues. CDR3: CASSEFGGHTEAFF. The CDR3, as DNA: TGTGCCAGCAGTGAATTTGGTGGGCACACTGAAGCTTTCTTT.

This clone was detected a few times. The genes are TRBV5-6 and TRBJ2-1, with D hard to call. CDR3 length: 11 residues. Trimming removed 1 base at V and 7 bases at J, with 3 bases between. The germline V gene has CDR1 SGHDT and CDR2 YYEEEE. The CDR3 bases are TGTGCCAGCAGCTTGATAAATGAGCAGTTCTTC. Translation: CASSLINEQFF.

J is TRBJ2-5 and V is TRBV5-1; 9 bases agree with TRBD2. Unmatched junction bases numbered 8, after V lost 5 bases and J lost 3 bases. The germline gives CDR1 SGHRS, CDR2 YFSETQ. The CDR3 totals 15 residues. CDR3 coding DNA: TGCGCCAGCAGTAAGGGCGGGGGGGGAAAAGAGACCCAGTACTTC. Translating gives CASSKGGGGKETQYF.

This clone has a handful of counts. V and J are TRBV19 and TRBJ2-7; 8 nucleotides line up with TRBD1. V trimming: 8 bases; J trimming: 5 bases; junction bases outside the gene matches: 8. The CDR3 is made up of 13 amino acids. Germline V lookup: CDR1 LNHDA, CDR2 SQIVND (reference sequence). CDR3 protein: CASGPRQGNEQYF. The CDR3 nucleotides read TGTGCCAGTGGTCCTCGACAGGGGAACGAGCAGTACTTC.

The rearrangement joins TRBV9 to TRBJ1-1; 7 bases are a match to TRBD1. J gave up 5 bases and V 3 bases, and 1 base lay outside the gene matches. CDR3 length equals 12 residues. Germline V gene lookup returns CDR1 SGDLS and CDR2 YYNGEE. The CDR3: CASSAQGTEAFF. CDR3 nucleotides: TGTGCCAGCAGCGCACAGGGGACTGAAGCTTTCTTT.

This clone came up a few times. This chain joins TRBV6-5 and TRBJ2-2; perhaps TRBD1 as D (5 bases). The V end lost 6 bases, the J end lost 7 bases, and 12 bases lay between the germline ends. The CDR3 runs 13 residues. Germline CDR1 reads MNHEY; CDR2 reads SVGAGI. The DNA of the CDR3 is TGTGCCAGCAGCCCGGACATCGTCGGGGAGCTGTTTTTT. Its protein is CASSPDIVGELFF.

The rearrangement joins TRBV5-1 to TRBJ2-3; D perhaps matches TRBD2 (6 bases). Germline CDR1 and CDR2: SGHRS and YFSETQ. The V end lost 2 bases, the J end lost 1 base, and 14 bases lay between the germline ends. The CDR3 has 16 residues. The CDR3 loop reads CASSFTGTAGTDTQYF. CDR3 DNA sequence: TGCGCCAGCAGCTTTACCGGGACTGCCGGCACAGATACGCAGTATTTT.

The V and J genes are TRBV27 and TRBJ2-5; the D is unclear. Germline V CDR1 and CDR2: MNHEY, SMNVEV (reference sequence). The CDR3 is 13 residues long. V lost 6 bases and J lost 3, with 11 bases in between. CDR3 DNA: TGTGCCAGCAGCTCGGTTGTGGAAGAGACCCAGTACTTC. Amino acids: CASSSVVEETQYF.

V usage is TRBV5-5 and J usage is TRBJ1-1; TRBD1 is a possible D gene (5 bases). Trimming took off 1 base at V and 3 bases at J, with 16 bases between the two ends. The V gene's germline CDR1 is SGHKS and CDR2 YYEKEE (reference sequence). The CDR3 has 16 amino acids. Here the CDR3 DNA reads TGTGCCAGCAGCTTGATCCCAGGGAGGAGGGACACTGAAGCTTTCTTT. It codes for CASSLIPGRRDTEAFF. Based on the CDR3 plus reference TRBV5-5 and TRBJ1-1, the full variable domain is DAGVTQSPTHLIKTRGQQVTLRCSPISGHKSVSWYQQVLGQGPQFIFQYYEKEERGRGNFPDRFSARQFPNYSSELNVNALLLGDSALYLCASSLIPGRRDTEAFFGQGTRLTVV.

This sequence joins TRBV7-9 and TRBJ2-7, with TRBD2 as a possible D gene (5 bases). This CDR3 region has 12 residues. The V end was cut by 0 bases, the J end by 9 bases, with 9 bases between. Per germline, CDR1 SEHNR and CDR2 FQNEAQ (reference sequence). The CDR3 DNA follows: TGTGCCAGCAGCTTAGCGGGGAGTGGGCAGTACTTC. This gives the protein CASSLAGSGQYF.

This chain joins TRBV20-1 and TRBJ1-2; D gene unclear. Germline V lookup: CDR1 DFQATT, CDR2 SNEGSKA (reference sequence). With 0 bases removed from V and 8 bases from J, the gap between germline ends came to 7 bases. The CDR3 runs to 11 residues. CDR3 sequence: CSAREAPGYTF. The CDR3 DNA sequence: TGCAGTGCTAGAGAGGCACCGGGCTACACCTTC.

CDR3 DNA sequence: TGTGCCAGTAGTATAGAAAGGCGACAGATCAATCAGCCCCAGCATTTT. Residues: CASSIERRQINQPQHF. This chain joins TRBV19 and TRBJ1-5, with a weak D call TRBD1 (5 bases). The V end was cut by 0 bases, the J end by 3 bases, with 12 bases between. This CDR3 comprises 16 residues. In germline, CDR1 is LNHDA, CDR2 SQIVND (reference sequence).

This sequence joins TRBV5-1 and TRBJ1-1; possible D gene TRBD1, 6 bases. This CDR3 region has 17 residues. V lost 4 bases and J 6 bases, leaving 25 bases between the germline ends. Germline assignment: CDR1 SGHRS and CDR2 YFSETQ. CDR3: CASSLTGSSDGYAEAFF. DNA of the CDR3: TGCGCCAGCAGCCTGACAGGTTCGAGTGACGGCTACGCTGAAGCTTTCTTT.

This chain connects TRBV6-5 to TRBJ1-4; 8 nucleotides align to TRBD1. The CDR3 has 15 residues. CDR1 and CDR2 from the germline V gene are MNHEY and SVGAGI. Germline trimming cut 5 bases from V and 8 bases from J; bases unmatched to any gene: 10. CDR3 bases: TGTGCCAGCAGTATCCGGACAGGGAGGACAGAAAAACTGTTTTTT. Translation: CASSIRTGRTEKLFF.

This clone showed up just once. The rearrangement joins TRBV19 to TRBJ2-4; TRBD2 matches at 7 bases. Germline V gene data show CDR1 as LNHDA and CDR2 as SQIVND (reference sequence). The J segment lost 1 base and the V segment lost 1 base, leaving 13 bases of the junction unmatched. The CDR3 spans 19 residues. This chain's CDR3 is CASSIVSSGGPGAKNIQYF. In DNA, the CDR3 is TGTGCCAGTAGTATAGTTTCTAGCGGTGGGCCCGGGGCCAAAAACATTCAGTACTTC.

The chain employs TRBV28 and TRBJ2-1; weak D call: TRBD2 (6 bases). V was cut by 3 bases and J by 9 bases, with 9 bases left in between. The germline gives CDR1 MDHEN, CDR2 SYDVKM. CDR3 length: 12 residues. CDR3 sequence reads: CASSFGGGEQFF. Written as DNA, the CDR3 is TGTGCCAGCAGTTTCGGGGGTGGTGAGCAGTTCTTC.

This clone was counted once. This sequence joins TRBV7-9 and TRBJ2-2; D perhaps matches TRBD2 (5 bases). CDR3 length equals 13 residues. Between the trimmed V and J ends, which lost 4 bases and 5 bases, there was a span of 8 bases. The germline CDR1 and CDR2 sequences are SEHNR and FQNEAQ (reference sequence). The CDR3 nucleotides read TGTGCCAGCAGCTATCCGGGGACCGGGGAGCTGTTTTTT. Translated: CASSYPGTGELFF.

This clone was recorded a few times. This rearrangement joins TRBV7-2 to TRBJ1-5, with 9 bases matching TRBD1. This CDR3 spans 14 amino acids. Per the germline V gene, CDR1 is SGHTA and CDR2 is FQGNSA. V lost 7 bases, J lost 6 bases, and 7 bases stayed unmatched. CDR3 region: CASTLQGARQPQHF. The CDR3 region has the DNA TGTGCCAGCACTCTACAGGGGGCTCGTCAGCCCCAGCATTTT.

The CDR3 nucleotides are TGTGCCAGCAGCCCGCTGAGCGCCGCTGAAGCTTTCTTT. Encoded protein: CASSPLSAAEAFF. V gene TRBV28 combines with J gene TRBJ1-1; unclear D gene. Germline CDR1 is MDHEN and CDR2 is SYDVKM. The CDR3 totals 13 residues. V was clipped by 6 bases and J by 6 bases, with 14 bases between them.

The chain recombines TRBV25-1 with TRBJ1-1, with unresolved D. Per germline, CDR1 MGHDK and CDR2 SYGVNS. The V end lost 4 bases, the J end lost 3 bases, and 9 bases lay between the germline ends. There are 13 residues in the CDR3. The CDR3 reads CASSGGRDTEAFF. CDR3 coding DNA: TGTGCCAGCAGTGGAGGGCGGGACACTGAAGCTTTCTTT.